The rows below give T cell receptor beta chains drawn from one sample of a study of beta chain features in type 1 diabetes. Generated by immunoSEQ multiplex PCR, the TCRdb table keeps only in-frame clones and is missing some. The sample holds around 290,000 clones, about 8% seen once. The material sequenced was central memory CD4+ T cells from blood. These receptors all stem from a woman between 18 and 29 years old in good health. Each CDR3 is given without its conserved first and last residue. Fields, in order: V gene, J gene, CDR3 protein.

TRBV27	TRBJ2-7	ASRDGGGQGTYEQY
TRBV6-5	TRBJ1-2	ASSRQGVDYGYT
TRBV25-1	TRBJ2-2	ASSEFQDRGSGELF
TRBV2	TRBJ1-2	ASSRGRGPYGYT
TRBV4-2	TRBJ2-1	ASSQAARRGSYNEQF
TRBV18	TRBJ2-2	ASSTVTGELF
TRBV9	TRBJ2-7	ASSATSGPYEQY
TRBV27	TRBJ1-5	ASSFQKGSNQPQH
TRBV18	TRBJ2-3	ASSPSSGGATDTQY
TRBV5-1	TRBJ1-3	ASSAGDGSFSGNTIY
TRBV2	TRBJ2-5	ASSETVNKETQY
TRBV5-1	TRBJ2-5	ASSLSSWGQETQY
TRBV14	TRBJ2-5	ASSRHLAGVETQY
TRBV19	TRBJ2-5	ASSRAERETQY
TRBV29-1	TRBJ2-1	SVSYTGTGVGNEQF
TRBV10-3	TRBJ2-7	AISESNSPTGGSYEQY
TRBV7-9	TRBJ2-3	ASSLIQVSGDTQY
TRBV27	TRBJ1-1	ASSLRVSTEAF
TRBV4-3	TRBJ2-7	ASSQEKGKGTYEQY
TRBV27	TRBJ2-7	ASSLAPSGRYEQY
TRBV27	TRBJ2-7	ASSYRGRTYEQY
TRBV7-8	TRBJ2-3	ASSLPGTDTQY
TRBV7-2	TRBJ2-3	ASSSGGRVWVDTQY
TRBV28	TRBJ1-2	ASSLSNYGYT
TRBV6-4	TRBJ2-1	ASSADKGAYNEQF
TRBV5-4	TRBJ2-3	ASSQAGTSVDTQY
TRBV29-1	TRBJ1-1	SVRGQSLTTEAF
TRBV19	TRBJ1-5	ATRWRTGGGLSNQPQH
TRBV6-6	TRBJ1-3	ASSSHQDGGNTIY
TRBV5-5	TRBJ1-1	ASSLNRENTEAF
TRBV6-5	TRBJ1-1	ASSLTGATEAF
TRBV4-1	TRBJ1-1	ASSQQGWTEAF
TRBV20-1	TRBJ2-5	SATDRETQY
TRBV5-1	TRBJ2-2	ASSFDRDRVSGELF
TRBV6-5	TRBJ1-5	ASRSGQRNQPQH
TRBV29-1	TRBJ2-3	SVIPTQDYTY
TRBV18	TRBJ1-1	ASSPSGGRTEAF
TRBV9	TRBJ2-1	ASSLGLGNEQF
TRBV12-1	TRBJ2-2	ASSFQGGSSFTGELF